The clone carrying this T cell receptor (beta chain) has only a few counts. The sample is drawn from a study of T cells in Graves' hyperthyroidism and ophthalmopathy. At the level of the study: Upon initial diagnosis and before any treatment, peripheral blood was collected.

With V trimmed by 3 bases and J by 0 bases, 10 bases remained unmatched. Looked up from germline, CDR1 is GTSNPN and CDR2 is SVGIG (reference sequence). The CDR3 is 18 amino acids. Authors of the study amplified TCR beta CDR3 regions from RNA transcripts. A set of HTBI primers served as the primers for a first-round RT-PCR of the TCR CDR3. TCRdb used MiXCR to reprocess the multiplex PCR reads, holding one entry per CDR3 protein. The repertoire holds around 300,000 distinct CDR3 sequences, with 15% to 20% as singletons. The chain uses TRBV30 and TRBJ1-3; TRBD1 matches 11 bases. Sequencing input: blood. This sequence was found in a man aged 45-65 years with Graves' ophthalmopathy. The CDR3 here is CAWRGQGGHLGSGNTIYF. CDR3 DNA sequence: TGTGCCTGGAGGGGACAGGGGGGCCACCTCGGCTCTGGAAACACCATATATTTT.